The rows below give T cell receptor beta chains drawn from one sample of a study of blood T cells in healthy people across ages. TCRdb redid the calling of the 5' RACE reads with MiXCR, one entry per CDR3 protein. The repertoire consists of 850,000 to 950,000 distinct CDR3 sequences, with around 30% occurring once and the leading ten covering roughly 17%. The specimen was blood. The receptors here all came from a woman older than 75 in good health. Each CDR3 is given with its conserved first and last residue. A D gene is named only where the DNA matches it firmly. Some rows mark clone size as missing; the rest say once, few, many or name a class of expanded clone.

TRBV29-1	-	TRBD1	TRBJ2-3	TGCAGCGCTAACAGGGACAGGCGTAGAACCACAGATACGCAGTATTTT	CSANRDRRRTTDTQYF
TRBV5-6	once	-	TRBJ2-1	TGTGCCAGCAGCCACGATGTCCTAGGTTACAATGAGCAGTTCTTC	CASSHDVLGYNEQFF
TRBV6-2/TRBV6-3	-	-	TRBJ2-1	TGTGCCAGCAGATCAGGGGATTCCAGGAATGAACAGTTCTTC	CASRSGDSRNEQFF
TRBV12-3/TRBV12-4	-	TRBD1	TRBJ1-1	TGTGCCAGCAGTCAGGGGGGCAAGGAAGCTTTCTTT	CASSQGGKEAFF
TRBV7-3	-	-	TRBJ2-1	TGTGCCAGCAGCTTAGGGTGGGATTCCTCCTACAATGAGCAGTTCTTC	CASSLGWDSSYNEQFF
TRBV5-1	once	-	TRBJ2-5	TGCGCCAGCAGCTTGGAGGGGGGCCACCAAGAGACCCAGTACTTC	CASSLEGGHQETQYF
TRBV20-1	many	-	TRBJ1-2	TGCAGTGCTAGGGTGGGGGCTGGTGGCTACACCTTC	CSARVGAGGYTF
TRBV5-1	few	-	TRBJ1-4	TGCGCCAGCAGCTTGGGACTTTCTGATGAAAAACTGTTTTTT	CASSLGLSDEKLFF
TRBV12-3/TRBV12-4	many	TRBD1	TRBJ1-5	TGTGCCAGCAGTTCGAGGGGGGGGACAGACCCACAGCCCCAGCATTTT	CASSSRGGTDPQPQHF
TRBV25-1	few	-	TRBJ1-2	TGTGCCAGCAGTGGGTCGGGGCTGAGGGGCTACACCTTC	CASSGSGLRGYTF